This TCR beta chain was found in a study of early T cells in non-severe SARS-CoV-2 infection. At the level of the study: Whole-blood bulk RNA, unsorted, was sequenced, and chains were unpaired. Study-level findings and limits: VDJdb matches were skewed toward anti-spike CD8 T cell responses.

In this sample, this clonotype turned up many times. Its antigen is still unknown. The TCR library protocol was used to attach unique molecular identifiers. These identifiers were attached to individual cDNA molecules. Via MiXCR, TCRdb re-called the 5' RACE reads, giving one row per CDR3 protein. The data show about 76,000 distinct CDR3 sequences, 15% seen once. The specimen sequenced was whole blood. The origin of this receptor is an adult who was a healthcare worker with PCR-confirmed SARS-CoV-2 infection or an uninfected control (not recorded which).

The CDR3 reads CASSRGPQGARGYTF. CDR3 sequence (DNA): TGTGCCAGCAGTCGGGGTCCGCAGGGGGCGCGAGGCTACACCTTC. The rearrangement links TRBV28 to TRBJ1-2; 8 bases fit TRBD1. CDR3 length: 15 amino acids. The V and J ends lost 5 bases and 8 bases, in that order; junction bases with no gene match: 13. CDR1 and CDR2 from the germline V gene are MDHEN and SYDVKM.